This T cell receptor (beta chain) stems from a study of T cells after yellow fever vaccination. TCRdb fed the 5' RACE reads into MiXCR, producing one record per CDR3 protein. The sample comprises about 580,000 distinct CDR3 sequences, less than 20% of which are singletons, and 17% rests with the top ten. This clonotype was sampled from a man aged 18 to 35 who received the YFV17D yellow fever vaccine. The sequencing here drew on PBMCs, taken around 5 days after the first yellow fever vaccination.

The CDR3 region has the DNA TGTGCCTGGAATTTACAGGGGGACGAGCAGTTCTTC. Protein: CAWNLQGDEQFF. This chain connects TRBV30 to TRBJ2-1, with TRBD1 matching over 8 bases. The CDR3 contains 12 residues. V lost 4 bases, J lost 10 bases, and 6 bases stayed unmatched. Germline loops: CDR1 GTSNPN, CDR2 SVGIG (reference sequence). Filled out from reference TRBV30 and TRBJ2-1, the complete variable domain reads SQTIHQWPATLVQPVGSPLSLECTVEGTSNPNLYWYRQAAGRGLQLLFYSVGIGQISSEVPQNLSASRPQDRQFILSSKKLLLSDSGFYLCAWNLQGDEQFFGPGTRLTVL.